The 4 T cell receptor beta chains given below trace back to one sample, sequenced in a study of CD8 T cells in Susac syndrome. An amount of RNA that ranged from roughly 0.45 to 1 ug was reverse transcribed with random hexamers. TCRdb re-analysed the immunoSEQ multiplex PCR reads in MiXCR, keeping a single row per CDR3 protein. The sample holds roughly 150,000 distinct CDR3 sequences; 85% to 95% are singletons and the top ten take 0.2% to 0.25%. The sample taken for sequencing was CD8+ T cells from PBMCs. The receptor set was obtained from a human donor with multiple sclerosis.

This chain uses TRBV5-4 with TRBJ2-5; tentatively, D is TRBD2 (5 bases). CDR3 length: 15 amino acids. Germline V lookup: CDR1 SGHNT, CDR2 YYREEE (reference sequence). The germline V and J ends were trimmed by 4 bases and 5 bases, with 18 bases remaining between them. The CDR3 loop reads CASSVGLDPRETQYF. Here the CDR3 DNA reads TGTGCCAGCAGCGTAGGACTCGACCCGAGGGAGACCCAGTACTTC.

This chain connects TRBV28 to TRBJ1-1, with 7 bases matching TRBD1. The CDR3 loop spans 16 amino acids. Germline V gives CDR1 MDHEN, CDR2 SYDVKM. J lost 2 bases, V lost 5 bases, and 11 bases had no gene match. The CDR3 spells CASSPISGTANTEAFF. CDR3 nucleotide sequence: TGTGCCAGCAGTCCAATCAGTGGGACAGCAAACACTGAAGCTTTCTTT.

V is TRBV3-1 and J is TRBJ1-1; 7 nucleotides align to TRBD1. The CDR3 extends over 16 amino acids. Germline CDR1 reads LGHDT; CDR2 reads YNNKEL (reference sequence). The junction had 17 bases not matched to a gene; V was cut back by 3 bases and J by 10 bases. The CDR3 DNA reads TGTGCCAGCAGCCATACCGTCCGGGACAGTCCACGGGGAGCTTTCTTT. This translates into CASSHTVRDSPRGAFF.

A remark on this clonotype: One end of the junction varies from germline; a read error may be responsible. V usage is TRBV3-1 and J usage is TRBJ2-1, with unresolved D. CDR1 LGHDT and CDR2 YNNKEL come from the germline V gene (reference sequence). The CDR3 spans 12 residues. Here the CDR3 reads CASSPTSRTILF. In nucleotides, the CDR3 is TGTGCCAGCAGCCCGACCTCCAGGACCATTCTCTTC.